The rows below give T cell receptor beta chains drawn from one sample of a study of cytomegalovirus exposure and HLA in healthy donors. Here immunoSEQ multiplex PCR was the method, and the copy in TCRdb shows in-frame clones only, minus some. Of around 120,000 clones in the sample, 55% to 75% were seen once. The sequencing input was PBMCs. The receptors stem from a man aged 25 to 40 in good health and CMV-seropositive. Both conserved end residues are part of each CDR3. The D gene is left open where the match is weak. The size field is filled for only some rows; it gives once, few, many or a size class.

abundance,v_gene,d_gene,j_gene,CDR3nt,CDR3aa
-,TRBV30,-,TRBJ2-7,TGTGCCTGGAGTCACAGATTGTACGTGGAGCAGTACTTC,CAWSHRLYVEQYF
-,TRBV11-2,TRBD2,TRBJ2-5,TGTGCCAGCAGCTTGTCAAGCGGGGGGGGAGAGACCCAGTACTTC,CASSLSSGGGETQYF
-,TRBV19,-,TRBJ1-2,TGTGCCCCTTGTATCTTACCCGGGAGCCTCGTAGCCGGCTACACCTTC,CAPCILPGSLVAGYTF
-,TRBV30,-,TRBJ2-7,TGTGCCTGGAGCGGTGGGACAAAACAAGGAGCCTACGAGCAGTACTTC,CAWSGGTKQGAYEQYF
few,TRBV6-1,-,TRBJ2-7,TGTGCCACCCTAGACCCATCTCCCTACGAGCAGTACTTC,CATLDPSPYEQYF
-,TRBV7-8,TRBD2,TRBJ2-7,TGTGCCAGCAGCCCTGGGGCGGGGGGCGGGTCCTACGAGCAGTACTTC,CASSPGAGGGSYEQYF
-,TRBV18,-,TRBJ1-4,TGTGCCAGCTCACCACCCTCTACTAATGAAAAACTGTTTTTT,CASSPPSTNEKLFF
-,TRBV4-2,TRBD1,TRBJ2-5,TGTGCCAGCAGCCCCAAAGGACAGGAAGAGACCCAGTACTTC,CASSPKGQEETQYF
-,TRBV5-4,-,TRBJ1-1,TGTGCCAGCAGGGTAAGGGGCGGCACTGAAGCTTTCTTT,CASRVRGGTEAFF
-,TRBV9,-,TRBJ1-1,TGTGCCAGCAGCGTAGGGAGGGACACTGAAGCTTTCTTT,CASSVGRDTEAFF